The next 3 T cell receptor beta chains were all read from a single sample in a study of T cells in Graves' hyperthyroidism and ophthalmopathy. TCR beta CDR3 region amplification was performed from RNA transcripts. RT-PCR in the first round (using the HTBI primer set) targeted the TCR CDR3. Each CDR3 protein is one row after TCRdb ran MiXCR on the multiplex PCR reads. The sample shows about 400,000 distinct CDR3 sequences, around 13% of them seen only once. Sample: blood. The receptors originated from a young woman with Graves' hyperthyroidism.

This clonotype was observed many times. This chain connects TRBV28 to TRBJ1-1; D gene ambiguous. CDR1 is MDHEN, CDR2 SYDVKM, per germline. This CDR3 comprises 16 residues. V was cut by 3 bases and J by 1 base, with 15 bases left in between. The CDR3 loop is CASSFGTAVGNTEAFF. The CDR3 coding sequence is TGTGCCAGCAGTTTCGGCACGGCGGTAGGGAACACTGAAGCTTTCTTT.

This clonotype was recorded many times. The J gene is TRBJ2-1, the V gene TRBV28, with 7 bases fitting TRBD1. Per the germline V gene, CDR1 is MDHEN and CDR2 is SYDVKM. The trim removed 1 base at V and 3 bases at J, leaving 18 bases unmatched. This CDR3 region has 20 residues. Here the CDR3 reads CASSLYSPRQGVPFYNEQFF. CDR3 nucleotide sequence: TGTGCCAGCAGTTTATATAGTCCGAGGCAGGGGGTTCCCTTCTACAATGAGCAGTTCTTC.

The V call is TRBV19, the J call TRBJ1-5; tentatively, D is TRBD1 (5 bases). V was clipped by 4 bases and J by 11 bases, with 21 bases between them. Germline V gene data show CDR1 as LNHDA and CDR2 as SQIVND (reference sequence). This CDR3 is built from 15 residues. The CDR3 bases are TGTGCCAGTAGTACGGTCGGGACGGAACGGGCAGCCCAGCATTTT. Its protein product is CASSTVGTERAAQHF.